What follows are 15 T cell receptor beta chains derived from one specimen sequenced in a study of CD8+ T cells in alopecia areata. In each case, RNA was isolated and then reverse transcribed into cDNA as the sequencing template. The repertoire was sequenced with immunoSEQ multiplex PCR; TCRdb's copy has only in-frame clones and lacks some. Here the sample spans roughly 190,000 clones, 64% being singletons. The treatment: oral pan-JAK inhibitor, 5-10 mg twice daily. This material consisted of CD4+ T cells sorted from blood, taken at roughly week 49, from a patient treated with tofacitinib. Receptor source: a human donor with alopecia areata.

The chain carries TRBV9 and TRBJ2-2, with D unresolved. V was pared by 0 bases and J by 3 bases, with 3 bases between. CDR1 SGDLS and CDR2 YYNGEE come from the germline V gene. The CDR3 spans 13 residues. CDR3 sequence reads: CASSVVDTGELFF. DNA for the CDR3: TGTGCCAGCAGCGTAGTTGACACCGGGGAGCTGTTTTTT.

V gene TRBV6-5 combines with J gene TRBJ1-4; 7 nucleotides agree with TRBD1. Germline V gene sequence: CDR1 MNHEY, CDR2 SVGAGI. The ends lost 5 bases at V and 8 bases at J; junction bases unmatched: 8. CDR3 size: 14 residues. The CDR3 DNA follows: TGTGCCAGCAGTAGACAGGGAATTGGCGAAAAACTGTTTTTT. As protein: CASSRQGIGEKLFF.

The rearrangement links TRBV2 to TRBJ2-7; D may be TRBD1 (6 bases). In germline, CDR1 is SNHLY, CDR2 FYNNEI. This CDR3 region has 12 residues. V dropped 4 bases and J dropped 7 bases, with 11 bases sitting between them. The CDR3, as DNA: TGTGCCAGCAGTGTGACAGGTGATGAGCAGTACTTC. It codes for CASSVTGDEQYF.

For the CDR3, the DNA is TGCAGCGTACAAAAAGAGGAGGGACTACGCGAGCAGTACTTC. Its translation is CSVQKEEGLREQYF. The genes are TRBV29-1 and TRBJ2-7; 7 bases match TRBD2. With V trimmed by 6 bases and J by 6 bases, 14 bases remained unmatched. Germline V gives CDR1 SQVTM, CDR2 ANQGSEA. The CDR3 totals 14 residues.

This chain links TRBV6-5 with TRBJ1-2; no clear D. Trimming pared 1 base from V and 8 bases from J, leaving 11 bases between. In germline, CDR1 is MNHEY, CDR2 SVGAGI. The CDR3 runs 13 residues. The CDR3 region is CASSYYDLRGYTF. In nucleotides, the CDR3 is TGTGCCAGCAGTTACTACGATCTCAGGGGCTACACCTTC.

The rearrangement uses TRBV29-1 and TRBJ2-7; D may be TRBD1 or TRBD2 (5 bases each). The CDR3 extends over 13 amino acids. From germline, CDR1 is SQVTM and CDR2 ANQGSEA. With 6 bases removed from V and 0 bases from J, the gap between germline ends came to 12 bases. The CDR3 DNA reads TGCAGCGTCCCCGGGACCAGCTCCTACGAGCAGTACTTC. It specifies CSVPGTSSYEQYF.

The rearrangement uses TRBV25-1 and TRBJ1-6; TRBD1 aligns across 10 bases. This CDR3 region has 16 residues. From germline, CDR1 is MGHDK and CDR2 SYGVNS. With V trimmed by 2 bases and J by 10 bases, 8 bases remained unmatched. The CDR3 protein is CASSERGGQGNSPLHF. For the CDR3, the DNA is TGTGCCAGCAGTGAAAGGGGGGGACAGGGGAACTCACCCCTCCACTTT.

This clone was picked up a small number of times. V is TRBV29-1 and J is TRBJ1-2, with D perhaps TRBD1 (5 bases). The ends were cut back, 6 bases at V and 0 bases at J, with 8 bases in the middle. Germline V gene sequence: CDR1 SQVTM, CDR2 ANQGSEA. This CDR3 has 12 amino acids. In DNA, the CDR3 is TGCAGCGTGGACATCGCTAACTATGGCTACACCTTC. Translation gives CSVDIANYGYTF.

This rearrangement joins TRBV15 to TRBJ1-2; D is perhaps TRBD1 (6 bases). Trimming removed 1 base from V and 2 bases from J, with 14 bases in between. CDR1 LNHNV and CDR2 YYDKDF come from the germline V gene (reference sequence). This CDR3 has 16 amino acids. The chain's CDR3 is CATSRGGGSPNYGYTF. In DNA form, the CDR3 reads TGTGCCACCAGCAGAGGAGGGGGATCGCCAAACTATGGCTACACCTTC.

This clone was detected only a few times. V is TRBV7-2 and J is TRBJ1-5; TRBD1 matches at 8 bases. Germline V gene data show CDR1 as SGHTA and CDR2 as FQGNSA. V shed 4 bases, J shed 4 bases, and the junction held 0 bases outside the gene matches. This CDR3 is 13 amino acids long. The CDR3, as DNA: TGTGCCAGCAGCTACAGGGGGAATCAGCCCCAGCATTTT. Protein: CASSYRGNQPQHF.

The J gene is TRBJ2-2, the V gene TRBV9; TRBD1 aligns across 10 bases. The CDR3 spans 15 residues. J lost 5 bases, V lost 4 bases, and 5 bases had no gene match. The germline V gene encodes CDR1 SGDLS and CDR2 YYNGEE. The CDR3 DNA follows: TGTGCCAGCAGCCCCGACAGGGGGCAGACCGGGGAGCTGTTTTTT. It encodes CASSPDRGQTGELFF.

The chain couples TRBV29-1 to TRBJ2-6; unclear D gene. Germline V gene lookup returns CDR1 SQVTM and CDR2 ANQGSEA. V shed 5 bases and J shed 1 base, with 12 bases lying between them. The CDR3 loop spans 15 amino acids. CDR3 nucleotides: TGCAGCGTTCTCATTGGGGAATCTGGGGCCAACGTCCTGACTTTC. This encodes CSVLIGESGANVLTF.

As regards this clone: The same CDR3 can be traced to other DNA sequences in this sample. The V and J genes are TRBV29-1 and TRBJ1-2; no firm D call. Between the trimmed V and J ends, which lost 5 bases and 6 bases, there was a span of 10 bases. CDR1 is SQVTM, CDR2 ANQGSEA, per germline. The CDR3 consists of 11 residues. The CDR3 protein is CSVRTGDGYTF. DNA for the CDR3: TGCAGCGTTCGGACGGGCGATGGCTACACCTTC.

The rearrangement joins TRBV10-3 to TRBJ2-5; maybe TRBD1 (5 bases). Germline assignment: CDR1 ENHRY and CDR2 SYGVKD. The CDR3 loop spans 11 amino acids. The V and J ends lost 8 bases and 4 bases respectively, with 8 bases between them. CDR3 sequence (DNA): TGTGCCATCGGGCAGGGAGAGACCCAGTACTTC. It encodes CAIGQGETQYF.

CDR3: CASGGASETQYF. In nucleotides, the CDR3 is TGTGCCAGCGGGGGGGCCAGTGAGACCCAGTACTTC. The V call is TRBV27, the J call TRBJ2-5, with D perhaps matching TRBD2 (7 bases). The V gene lost 8 bases and the J gene lost 5 bases, with 12 bases spanning the gap. CDR3 length equals 12 residues. Germline V gene lookup returns CDR1 MNHEY and CDR2 SMNVEV (reference sequence).